Below, one T cell receptor beta chain is given with its context. These data are taken from a study of blood T cell repertoires in COVID-19. Under the authors' procedure: From reference gene primer amplification, estimates of nucleated cell counts were derived. The method was immunoSEQ multiplex PCR; TCRdb's version includes in-frame clones alone and lacks a portion of them. D and trimming come from the DNA, and the V and J calls and clone size come from that table. The top ten hold roughly 5.2% of the sample, which has fewer than 400,000 clones, around 90% seen once. Germline CDR1 reads MNHEY; CDR2 reads SMNVEV (reference sequence). V was clipped by 5 bases and J by 1 base; unmatched bases: 7. The CDR3 is made up of 15 amino acids.

The sample taken for sequencing was PBMCs or T cells enriched from blood (not recorded which). The V gene is TRBV27, the J gene TRBJ1-1; 7 bases agree with TRBD1. This TCR was recovered from a man aged 55 to 69 who had recovered from COVID-19. The CDR3 sequence: CASSPRTGPNTEAFF. CDR3 nucleotide sequence: TGTGCCAGCAGTCCTCGGACAGGACCGAACACTGAAGCTTTCTTT.